This T cell receptor beta chain was retrieved from a study of OX40 agonist ivuxolimab in advanced cancers. Overall study: Ivuxolimab doses were 0.01, 0.1, 0.3, 1.5, 3 or 10 mg/kg every 2 weeks. Three partial responders included one hepatocellular carcinoma patient and two cutaneous melanoma patients.

The CDR3 loop spans 12 amino acids. The germline gives CDR1 MNHEY, CDR2 SVGAGI. Losses at the gene ends were 5 bases for V and 8 bases for J; bases not matched to a gene: 5. Study results and limitations: Expansion of clones was among the lowest in partial responders at 0.1-3.0 mg/kg.

Measured with immunoSEQ multiplex PCR; TCRdb has only the in-frame clones, and not every one. The data show around 70,000 clones, roughly 92% seen once. In the case of this clone: Its antigen remains unidentified.

The sample in question was CD4+ or CD8+ T cells sorted from blood, obtained in a trial of the OX40 agonist ivuxolimab. This clonotype was obtained from an adult with an advanced solid tumor such as melanoma, head and neck, liver or kidney cancer. The V and J genes are TRBV6-5 and TRBJ1-2, with 7 positions matching TRBD1. CDR3 sequence (DNA): TGTGCCAGCAGTGGCATGACAGGGGGCTACACCTTC. Encoded protein: CASSGMTGGYTF.